Each of the 32 T cell receptor beta chains below was sequenced from the same sample in a study of T-cell reconstitution after alpha-beta-depleted transplantation in children. Unique molecular identifiers were built into the TCRbeta library. One entry per CDR3 protein, called by TCRdb with MiXCR from the PCR reads. The sample consists of some 440,000 distinct CDR3 sequences, around 16% of them appearing once. This material consisted of PBMCs, mostly from graft donor cells, taken 360 days after TCRalphabeta/CD19-depleted stem cell transplant. These TCRs come from a boy younger than two who had a stem cell transplant for Wiskott-Aldrich syndrome, so the T cells may come from the graft donor.

This clonotype was seen ten or more times. The chain uses TRBV12-3 or TRBV12-4 and TRBJ2-1; TRBD1 aligns across 8 bases. After removal of 5 bases from V and 14 bases from J, the junction contained 5 bases not matched to a gene. There are 11 residues in the CDR3. The CDR3 loop reads CASSLRQGKFF. DNA for the CDR3: TGTGCCAGCAGTCTCCGACAGGGGAAGTTCTTC.

This clonotype was detected a few times. V usage is TRBV4-2 and J usage is TRBJ2-3, with D maybe TRBD2 (6 bases). The germline gives CDR1 LGHNA, CDR2 YNFKEQ. V lost 5 bases to trimming and J lost 6 bases, with 15 bases between them. CDR3 length: 14 residues. The CDR3 sequence is CASSVRAAGDTQYF. CDR3 DNA: TGTGCCAGCAGCGTCCGCGCCGCGGGGGATACGCAGTATTTT.

This clonotype was observed a handful of times. The genes are TRBV4-3 and TRBJ2-5, with TRBD1 as a possible D gene (5 bases). The CDR3 totals 16 residues. V was cut by 4 bases and J by 2 bases, with 17 bases left in between. Germline V gene lookup returns CDR1 LGHNA and CDR2 YSLEER. This chain's CDR3 is CASSRLIGAGQETQYF. CDR3 nucleotides: TGCGCCAGCAGCCGTCTTATTGGGGCCGGTCAAGAGACCCAGTACTTC.

This CDR3 reads CASSWDRGISSYEQYF. CDR3 nucleotides: TGTGCCAGCAGTTGGGACAGGGGTATCAGCTCCTACGAGCAGTACTTC. V gene TRBV2 combines with J gene TRBJ2-7, with 10 bases aligning to TRBD1. This CDR3 is 16 amino acids long. V lost 5 bases and J lost 0; bases outside the gene matches: 7. From germline, CDR1 is SNHLY and CDR2 FYNNEI.

J is TRBJ1-3 and V is TRBV7-2; D uncertain. The CDR3 consists of 11 residues. Germline V gene sequence: CDR1 SGHTA, CDR2 FQGNSA. Trimming pared 5 bases from V and 12 bases from J, leaving 11 bases between. CDR3 bases: TGTGCCAGCAGCCTCACGGGAATCATATATTTT. Translating gives CASSLTGIIYF. Full variable domain (remainder filled in from reference TRBV7-2 and TRBJ1-3): GAGVSQSPSNKVTEKGKDVELRCDPISGHTALYWYRQSLGQGLEFLIYFQGNSAPDKSGLPSDRFSAERTGGSVSTLTIQRTQQEDSAVYLCASSLTGIIYFGEGSWLTVV.

The CDR3: CASSSIAQGIYNEQFF. CDR3 coding DNA: TGCGCCAGCAGTTCAATCGCCCAGGGTATATACAATGAGCAGTTCTTC. This rearrangement joins TRBV5-1 to TRBJ2-1, with a weak D call TRBD1 (5 bases). Germline-derived CDR1 and CDR2 are SGHRS and YFSETQ. The V gene lost 5 bases and the J gene lost 4 bases, with 19 bases spanning the gap. This CDR3 has 16 residues.

This clonotype occurred many times. This chain uses TRBV12-3 or TRBV12-4 with TRBJ2-1; TRBD2 aligns across 11 bases. The CDR3 consists of 15 residues. V shed 2 bases and J 5 bases; nucleotides not matched to a gene: 2. CDR3 in amino acids: CASSLTSGGNNEQFF. CDR3 bases: TGTGCCAGCAGTTTAACTAGCGGGGGAAACAATGAGCAGTTCTTC.

This clonotype has just a few counts. V and J are TRBV27 and TRBJ2-7, with 12 nucleotides matching TRBD2. Per the germline V gene, CDR1 is MNHEY and CDR2 is SMNVEV (reference sequence). With V trimmed by 3 bases and J by 2 bases, 11 bases remained unmatched. CDR3 length equals 18 residues. As DNA, the CDR3 is TGTGCCAGCAGTTTCTTACTCCGGACTAGCGGGGCACCCTACGAGCAGTACTTC. Its protein product is CASSFLLRTSGAPYEQYF.

The V gene is TRBV3-1, the J gene TRBJ2-7; weak D call: TRBD2 (6 bases). The germline V gene encodes CDR1 LGHDT and CDR2 YNNKEL (reference sequence). CDR3 length equals 18 residues. Trimming shortened V by 2 bases and J by 3 bases, and 23 bases separated the two germline ends. The CDR3 sequence: CASSQPIGFRPGVYEQYF. The CDR3, as DNA: TGTGCCAGCAGCCAACCAATCGGTTTCCGGCCGGGGGTCTACGAGCAGTACTTC.

There are a few counts of this clonotype. J is TRBJ2-1 and V is TRBV2; TRBD1 agrees at 7 bases. The V and J ends lost 7 bases and 6 bases, in that order; junction bases with no gene match: 15. The CDR3 runs to 16 residues. The V gene's germline CDR1 is SNHLY and CDR2 FYNNEI. CDR3 DNA sequence: TGTGCCAGCACTTGGGTTCGGGACAGCCTCAGCAATGAGCAGTTCTTC. Translated, it gives CASTWVRDSLSNEQFF.

The rearrangement joins TRBV10-3 to TRBJ2-1; D is ambiguous. The CDR3 loop spans 15 amino acids. V shed 7 bases and J shed 4 bases, with 17 bases lying between them. CDR1 and CDR2 from the germline V gene are ENHRY and SYGVKD. The CDR3 DNA is TGTGCCATCAAGGGAAGGGCCCCTGGGTACAATGAGCAGTTCTTC. Encoded protein: CAIKGRAPGYNEQFF.

This clonotype was detected only a few times. CDR3: CASSLVAGLSSPLHF. The CDR3 bases are TGCGCCAGCAGCTTGGTGGCAGGGTTGAGCTCACCCCTCCACTTT. This chain connects TRBV5-1 to TRBJ1-6, with a possible D match to TRBD1 (5 bases). Germline CDR1 is SGHRS and CDR2 is YFSETQ. V was shortened by 0 bases and J by 10 bases, with 14 bases between the two germline ends. The CDR3 loop spans 15 amino acids.

This clonotype has just a few counts. The chain carries TRBV2 and TRBJ2-1, with TRBD2 as a possible D gene (8 bases). The ends were cut back, 5 bases at V and 4 bases at J, with 27 bases in the middle. CDR1 and CDR2 from the germline V gene are SNHLY and FYNNEI. The CDR3 is 19 amino acids. The CDR3 here is CASSRGGRGAPLSYNEQFF. CDR3 DNA: TGTGCCAGCAGTCGGGGGGGCAGGGGGGCCCCACTTTCTTACAATGAGCAGTTCTTC.

This clonotype showed up just a few times. The V gene is TRBV12-3 or TRBV12-4, the J gene TRBJ2-1; no clear D gene. This CDR3 comprises 13 residues. V lost 5 bases, J lost 9 bases, and 14 bases lay in between. The CDR3 region is CASSGPWGTEQFF. The CDR3 region has the DNA TGTGCCAGCAGTGGTCCGTGGGGTACTGAGCAGTTCTTC.

This clonotype was found many times. The chain has TRBV20-1 and TRBJ2-1, with no clear D. The V gene lost 0 bases and the J gene lost 6 bases, with 6 bases spanning the gap. This CDR3 contains 12 residues. CDR1 and CDR2 (germline): DFQATT, SNEGSKA (reference sequence). CDR3 coding DNA: TGCAGTGCTAGAGATCTAGTCAATGAGCAGTTCTTC. This codes for CSARDLVNEQFF.

This clonotype was recorded at least ten times. The chain is built from TRBV9 and TRBJ2-7; 9 bases map to TRBD2. Germline values: CDR1 SGDLS, CDR2 YYNGEE. This CDR3 comprises 16 residues. V trimming: 3 bases; J trimming: 1 base; junction bases outside the gene matches: 8. The CDR3 is CASSATSGAISYEQYF. As DNA, the CDR3 is TGTGCCAGCAGCGCGACTAGCGGAGCAATTTCCTACGAGCAGTACTTC.

The chain couples TRBV4-3 to TRBJ2-1, with D tentatively TRBD2 (6 bases). Germline V lookup: CDR1 LGHNA, CDR2 YSLEER. The V gene lost 1 base and the J gene lost 0 bases, with 16 bases spanning the gap. The CDR3 has 18 amino acids. Written as DNA, the CDR3 is TGCGCCAGCAGCCAAGTTTGGGCGGGAACCGGCTCCTACAATGAGCAGTTCTTC. Amino acid sequence: CASSQVWAGTGSYNEQFF.

A few counts support this clonotype. The chain links TRBV7-9 to TRBJ2-7; the match to TRBD1 covers 11 bases. There are 15 residues in the CDR3. Germline values: CDR1 SEHNR, CDR2 FQNEAQ (reference sequence). The ends lost 5 bases at V and 7 bases at J; junction bases unmatched: 10. This CDR3 is CASSRAGQGVWEQYF. The DNA of the CDR3 is TGTGCCAGCAGCCGCGCGGGACAGGGGGTATGGGAGCAGTACTTC.

In this sample, this clonotype turned up a few times. V and J are TRBV27 and TRBJ2-1, with a weak D call TRBD2 (6 bases). CDR3 length: 16 amino acids. Trimming stripped 3 bases from V and 8 bases from J, with 20 bases between. CDR1 is MNHEY and CDR2 is SMNVEV in the germline V gene (reference sequence). The CDR3 DNA sequence: TGTGCCAGCAGTTTTTATCGTGGACCCCCGGGGGATGAGCAGTTCTTC. This codes for CASSFYRGPPGDEQFF.

This clonotype was observed a handful of times. The chain has TRBV5-1 and TRBJ2-6, with D possibly matching TRBD1 (6 bases). V lost 2 bases and J lost 2, with 8 bases in between. CDR1 and CDR2 from the germline V gene are SGHRS and YFSETQ. The CDR3 is 15 amino acids. CDR3 in amino acids: CASSFRQAGANVLTF. CDR3 DNA sequence: TGCGCCAGCAGCTTTCGACAGGCTGGGGCCAACGTCCTGACTTTC.

This clonotype has more than one count but fewer than ten. The genes are TRBV12-3 or TRBV12-4 and TRBJ2-7; tentative D call: TRBD1 (5 bases). This CDR3 spans 14 amino acids. The V end was cut by 7 bases, the J end by 3 bases, with 16 bases between. CDR3 residues: CASTSALQGYEQYF. CDR3 nucleotides: TGTGCCAGCACCAGCGCTCTGCAGGGCTACGAGCAGTACTTC.

In this sample, this clonotype turned up a few times. The chain employs TRBV28 and TRBJ2-2, with TRBD1 as a possible D gene (5 bases). Trimming took 3 bases from V and 1 from J, leaving 9 bases between them. The CDR3 contains 15 residues. From germline, CDR1 is MDHEN and CDR2 SYDVKM. CDR3 residues: CASSFLQGNTGELFF. In DNA, the CDR3 is TGTGCCAGCAGTTTTTTGCAGGGGAACACCGGGGAGCTGTTTTTT.

The V and J genes are TRBV24-1 and TRBJ1-5; possible D gene TRBD1, 5 bases. This CDR3 is 14 amino acids long. The germline V and J ends were trimmed by 3 bases and 3 bases, with 8 bases remaining between them. The germline V gene encodes CDR1 KGHDR and CDR2 SFDVKD. This CDR3 is CATSDGAYNQPQHF. For the CDR3, the DNA is TGTGCCACCAGTGATGGGGCCTACAATCAGCCCCAGCATTTT.

This clonotype was counted between two and nine times. This CDR3 is CASSYSRRKGTYEQYF. CDR3 nucleotide sequence: TGTGCCAGCAGTTACTCGAGGAGAAAAGGAACCTACGAGCAGTACTTC. The V call is TRBV6-5, the J call TRBJ2-7; D not certain. Germline V CDR1 and CDR2: MNHEY, SVGAGI. The CDR3 runs 16 residues. V was trimmed by 0 bases and J by 2 bases, leaving 14 bases between them.

This clonotype was counted ten times or more. The V and J genes are TRBV5-1 and TRBJ2-7, with D possibly being TRBD1 or TRBD2 (5 bases each). Trimming shortened V by 0 bases and J by 2 bases, and 12 bases separated the two germline ends. This CDR3 spans 15 amino acids. The germline V gene encodes CDR1 SGHRS and CDR2 YFSETQ. This CDR3 reads CASSLDPGTPYEQYF. The CDR3 region has the DNA TGCGCCAGCAGCTTGGATCCTGGGACCCCCTACGAGCAGTACTTC.

The J gene is TRBJ2-5, the V gene TRBV9; weak D call: TRBD2 (7 bases). The CDR3 sequence is 18 residues long. With 4 bases removed from V and 1 base from J, the gap between germline ends came to 23 bases. Germline V lookup: CDR1 SGDLS, CDR2 YYNGEE. CDR3 in amino acids: CASSPHWGGAPGQETQYF. CDR3 DNA: TGTGCCAGCAGCCCCCATTGGGGGGGGGCACCGGGCCAAGAGACCCAGTACTTC.

This chain links TRBV2 with TRBJ2-1; 12 nucleotides line up with TRBD2. CDR1 SNHLY and CDR2 FYNNEI come from the germline V gene. The CDR3 extends over 14 amino acids. The V and J ends lost 10 bases and 10 bases, in that order; junction bases with no gene match: 11. The CDR3 is CATTGLAGLWEQFF. CDR3 in DNA: TGTGCCACTACGGGACTAGCGGGTTTATGGGAGCAGTTCTTC.

In this sample, this clonotype turned up a few times. The chain employs TRBV20-1 and TRBJ1-5; TRBD1 matches at 7 bases. Germline V gene sequence: CDR1 DFQATT, CDR2 SNEGSKA (reference sequence). This CDR3 has 12 amino acids. V gave up 7 bases and J gave up 7 bases; unmatched junction bases: 7. In nucleotides, the CDR3 is TGCAGTGAACAGGGGAGAATCCAGCCCCAGCATTTT. Translating gives CSEQGRIQPQHF.

This clonotype was recorded many times. The chain couples TRBV12-3 or TRBV12-4 to TRBJ1-1; no firm D call. The CDR3 totals 13 residues. Trimming removed 2 bases from V and 1 base from J, with 5 bases in between. This CDR3 reads CASSLKGNTEAFF. The DNA of the CDR3 is TGTGCCAGCAGTTTAAAGGGGAACACTGAAGCTTTCTTT.

V usage is TRBV7-9 and J usage is TRBJ2-1, with 13 positions matching TRBD2. The V segment lost 5 bases and the J segment 7 bases; nucleotides outside the gene matches: 5. This CDR3 has 15 amino acids. Germline CDR1 SEHNR, CDR2 FQNEAQ (reference sequence). The CDR3 coding sequence is TGTGCCAGCAGCCCGACTAGCGGGAGGCAGAATGAGCAGTTCTTC. Its protein is CASSPTSGRQNEQFF. Full variable domain (remainder filled in from reference TRBV7-9 and TRBJ2-1): DTGVSQNPRHKITKRGQNVTFRCDPISEHNRLYWYRQTLGQGPEFLTYFQNEAQLEKSRLLSDRFSAERPKGSFSTLEIQRTEQGDSAMYLCASSPTSGRQNEQFFGPGTRLTVL.

This clonotype has just a few counts. The chain employs TRBV29-1 and TRBJ1-4; TRBD1 matches at 7 bases. The CDR3 totals 10 residues. CDR1 and CDR2 (germline): SQVTM, ANQGSEA. The J segment lost 7 bases and the V segment lost 7 bases, leaving 0 bases of the junction unmatched. Written as DNA, the CDR3 is TGCAGCGCAGGGGGTGAAAAACTGTTTTTT. It is translated as CSAGGEKLFF.

This clonotype was seen more than once but under ten times. The chain couples TRBV7-2 to TRBJ2-7, with TRBD1 matching over 8 bases. Germline assignment: CDR1 SGHTA and CDR2 FQGNSA. V lost 1 base, J lost 2 bases, and 4 bases stayed unmatched. The CDR3 has 15 amino acids. The CDR3 bases are TGTGCCAGCAGCTTAGGACAGGGGAACACCTACGAGCAGTACTTC. Encoded protein: CASSLGQGNTYEQYF.